The 9 T cell receptor beta chains listed next were all sequenced from one sample in a study of cytomegalovirus exposure and HLA in healthy donors. PCR used 60 Vbeta primers and 13 Jbeta primers. The assay was immunoSEQ multiplex PCR, and TCRdb's table has in-frame clones only and misses some. The repertoire holds approximately 92,000 clones, with approximately 81% as singletons. Sequenced sample: PBMCs. The receptors stem from a girl aged 2-10 years in good health and CMV-seropositive.

The rearrangement links TRBV14 to TRBJ1-4; tentatively, D is TRBD1 (5 bases). In germline, CDR1 is SGHDN, CDR2 FVKESK. The CDR3 contains 15 residues. Deletions cut 1 base from V and 6 bases from J, with 12 bases between. DNA of the CDR3: TGTGCCAGCAGCCAAGGAACAGGAAGACATGAAAAACTGTTTTTT. Its translation: CASSQGTGRHEKLFF.

This sequence joins TRBV21-1 and TRBJ1-5; the table's D call of TRBD1 was not tested on the DNA. TRBV21-1 is an annotated pseudogene. This CDR3 has 17 residues. The CDR3 DNA follows: TGTGCCAGCAGCAAAAAAGGTTCCCGTGGACAGGGTCAGCCCCAGCATTTT. This gives the protein CASSKKGSRGQGQPQHF.

The J gene is TRBJ2-5, the V gene TRBV29-1; 8 bases align to TRBD2. Trimming at V came to 5 bases and at J to 4 bases, leaving 9 bases not matched to a gene. This CDR3 region has 14 residues. CDR1 is SQVTM, CDR2 ANQGSEA, per germline. Written as DNA, the CDR3 is TGCAGCGTTTCGGGACTAGTATTTCGAGAGACCCAGTACTTC. It codes for CSVSGLVFRETQYF.

V usage is TRBV28 and J usage is TRBJ1-2; 7 bases are shared with TRBD1. V was clipped by 1 base and J by 3 bases; unmatched bases: 8. Per germline, CDR1 MDHEN and CDR2 SYDVKM. The CDR3 extends over 16 amino acids. CDR3 loop: CASSLLSIGGDYGYTF. CDR3 bases: TGTGCCAGCAGTTTATTGTCTATAGGGGGCGACTATGGCTACACCTTC.

In nucleotides, the CDR3 is TGCAGTGCTAGACAGGGGACTGAAGCTTTCTTT. This gives the protein CSARQGTEAFF. V is TRBV20-1 and J is TRBJ1-1; tentative D call: TRBD1 (6 bases). CDR1 is DFQATT and CDR2 is SNEGSKA in the germline V gene (reference sequence). The CDR3 is 11 amino acids. Trimming took 2 bases from V and 5 from J, leaving 6 bases between them.

The chain uses TRBV5-6 and TRBJ2-7; D is unclear. This CDR3 is 15 amino acids long. V was trimmed by 3 bases and J by 2 bases, leaving 15 bases between them. CDR1 is SGHDT and CDR2 is YYEEEE in the germline V gene. The CDR3 sequence: CASSSLPGATYEQYF. CDR3 DNA: TGTGCCAGCAGCTCCCTCCCGGGTGCTACCTACGAGCAGTACTTC.

The rearrangement joins TRBV30 to TRBJ2-7; D gene uncertain. CDR1 is GTSNPN, CDR2 SVGIG, per germline (reference sequence). Trimming left V 2 bases short and J 2 bases short, with 7 bases between. This CDR3 contains 12 residues. The CDR3 DNA reads TGTGCCTGGAGTCCAGAAGCCTACGAGCAGTACTTC. Its translation: CAWSPEAYEQYF.

The J gene is TRBJ2-5, the V gene TRBV4-1, with D possibly matching TRBD2 (7 bases). The CDR3 totals 16 residues. With 4 bases removed from V and 2 bases from J, the gap between germline ends came to 17 bases. Germline V lookup: CDR1 MGHRA, CDR2 YSYEKL. The CDR3 protein is CASSRLGGGLQETQYF. Here the CDR3 DNA reads TGCGCCAGCAGCCGATTAGGGGGAGGGCTTCAAGAGACCCAGTACTTC.

The V call is TRBV7-2, the J call TRBJ2-3; TRBD2 matches at 10 bases. The V and J ends lost 4 bases and 3 bases, in that order; junction bases with no gene match: 7. Germline assignment: CDR1 SGHTA and CDR2 FQGNSA. This CDR3 has 16 amino acids. In DNA form, the CDR3 reads TGTGCCAGCAGCTCCATTAGCGGGAGGATTACAGATACGCAGTATTTT. Its translation: CASSSISGRITDTQYF.